This T cell receptor beta chain derives from a study of shared clonotypes between healthy human individuals. Repertoires were generated with immunoSEQ multiplex PCR, while TCRdb's copy carries only in-frame clones and drops some. The sample records some 2.3 million clones, more than 80% being singletons. Germline CDR1 and CDR2: MDHEN and SYDVKM. The CDR3 is 15 amino acids. The V segment lost 3 bases and the J segment 5 bases; nucleotides outside the gene matches: 7. The sequencing input was naive CD4+ T cells from PBMCs. Subset here: CD45RA+ positively selected. The TCR comes from a man aged 18 to 30 in good health. Some clones in this sample may be carry-over from other donors' samples. V and J are TRBV28 and TRBJ2-3; 8 bases are shared with TRBD2. The CDR3 here is CASSLTGLVQDTQYF. For the CDR3, the DNA is TGTGCCAGCAGTTTGACGGGACTAGTTCAAGATACGCAGTATTTT.